The T cell receptor (beta chain) under discussion was sequenced for a study of molecular identifiers for immune sequencing clone quantification. V dropped 6 bases and J dropped 5; count of bases not matched to a gene: 11. CDR3 length: 16 residues. CDR1 and CDR2 (germline): MNHEY, SVGEGT. There are many counts of this clonotype. TCRdb fed the PCR reads into MiXCR, producing one record per CDR3 protein. The sample includes some 88,000 distinct CDR3 sequences, 20% to 25% of them seen just once. This chain links TRBV6-2 or TRBV6-3 with TRBJ2-1; 9 bases match TRBD2. The clonotype originates from a human donor in good health. Some libraries in this study had Jurkat cell RNA spiked in. Sequences were obtained from naive CD8+ T cells from blood, with Jurkat cell RNA spiked in. The subset here: FACS-sorted CD8+CD4-CCR7+CD45RA+ naive T cells. The chain's CDR3 is CASSPLAGAYNNEQFF. The CDR3 region has the DNA TGTGCCAGCAGCCCATTAGCGGGGGCCTACAACAATGAGCAGTTCTTC.